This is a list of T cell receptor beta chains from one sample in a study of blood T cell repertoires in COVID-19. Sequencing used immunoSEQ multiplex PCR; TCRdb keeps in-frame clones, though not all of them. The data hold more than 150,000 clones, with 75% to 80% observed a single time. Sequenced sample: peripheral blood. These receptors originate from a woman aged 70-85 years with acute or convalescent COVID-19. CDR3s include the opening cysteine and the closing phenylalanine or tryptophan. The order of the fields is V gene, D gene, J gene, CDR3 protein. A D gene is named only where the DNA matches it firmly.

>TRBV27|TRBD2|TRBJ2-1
CASQSGRANLYNEQFF
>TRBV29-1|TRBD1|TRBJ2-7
CSVRQGGSYEQYF
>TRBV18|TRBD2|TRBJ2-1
CASSYLAGVDNEQFF
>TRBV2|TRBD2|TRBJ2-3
CASTLGLADTQYF
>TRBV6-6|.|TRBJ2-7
CASRTQGISYEQYF
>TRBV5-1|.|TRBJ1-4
CASSWGEGREKLFF
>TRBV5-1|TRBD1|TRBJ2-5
CASSRGQPQETQYF
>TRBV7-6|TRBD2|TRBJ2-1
CASSSRGGTLKGSYNEQFF
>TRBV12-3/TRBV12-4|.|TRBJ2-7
CASSLDSYEQYF
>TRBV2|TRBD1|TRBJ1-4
CASSGFTGATEKLFF
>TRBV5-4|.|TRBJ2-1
CASSANLRDSNNEQFF
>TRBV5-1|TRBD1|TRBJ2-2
CASISDRANTGELFF
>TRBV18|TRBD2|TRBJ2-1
CASSPPASGSKEQFF
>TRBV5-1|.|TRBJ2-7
CASSLAPDFYEQYF
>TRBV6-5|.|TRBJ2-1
CASSPTVSSYNEQFF
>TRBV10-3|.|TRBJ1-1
CAISGNTGNTEAFF
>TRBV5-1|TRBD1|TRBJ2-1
CASSFYGTGDNEQFF